This entry lists 14 T cell receptor beta chains sequenced from one sample in a study of regulatory T cells in long-lasting Graves disease. The time point was: persistent/refractory GD, antithyroid drugs over 5 years with positive TRAb. Isolated PBMC RNA provided the starting material for the TCR library. According to the study, TCR beta libraries were built with iRepertoire HTBI primers and CDR3-region Arm-PCR. TCRdb passed the multiplex PCR reads through MiXCR, listing each CDR3 protein once. The sample gives nearly 350,000 distinct CDR3 sequences, about 20% of which show up once; over 25% is in the top ten. Sequenced here: peripheral blood mononuclear cells (PBMCs), sampled when the disease was refractory, from a patient treated with antithyroid drugs. The receptors were gathered from a female donor with Graves disease.

This chain links TRBV19 with TRBJ2-2; D call uncertain. From germline, CDR1 is LNHDA and CDR2 SQIVND (reference sequence). V was shortened by 2 bases and J by 4 bases, with 8 bases between the two germline ends. CDR3 length: 14 amino acids. The CDR3 spells CASSISLATGELFF. In nucleotides, the CDR3 is TGTGCCAGTAGTATAAGCCTTGCCACCGGGGAGCTGTTTTTT.

This chain links TRBV10-3 with TRBJ1-6, with D possibly being TRBD1 (5 bases). V dropped 3 bases and J dropped 6 bases, with 15 bases sitting between them. This CDR3 region has 16 residues. Germline values: CDR1 ENHRY, CDR2 SYGVKD. CDR3: CAISEQAGKANSPLHF. CDR3 sequence (DNA): TGTGCCATCAGTGAACAGGCAGGGAAGGCTAATTCACCCCTCCACTTT.

This clonotype has ten or more counts. The rearrangement links TRBV28 to TRBJ2-7; TRBD2 matches 10 bases. Germline loops: CDR1 MDHEN, CDR2 SYDVKM. The V and J ends lost 7 bases and 7 bases, in that order; junction bases with no gene match: 7. There are 13 residues in the CDR3. The CDR3 protein is CASTRLAGQEQYF. The DNA for the CDR3 is TGTGCCAGCACCAGACTAGCGGGCCAAGAGCAGTACTTC.

There are many counts of this clonotype. V gene TRBV12-3 or TRBV12-4 combines with J gene TRBJ2-7; D possibly corresponds to TRBD2 (5 bases). The CDR3 covers 14 residues. Trimming shortened V by 1 base and J by 3 bases, and 10 bases separated the two germline ends. As DNA, the CDR3 is TGTGCCAGCAGTTTAGGAAAGCGGAGCTACGAGCAGTACTTC. This gives the protein CASSLGKRSYEQYF.

The genes are TRBV6-1 and TRBJ1-2, with TRBD1 identical over 9 bases. This CDR3 has 17 amino acids. Germline values: CDR1 MNHNS, CDR2 SASEGT. Unmatched junction bases numbered 15, after V lost 10 bases and J lost 0 bases. The CDR3 DNA reads TGTGCCACGGCTCTAACAGGGGGCCTCCGCGCTAACTATGGCTACACCTTC. As protein: CATALTGGLRANYGYTF.

This clonotype was counted at least ten times. This chain links TRBV2 with TRBJ2-5; 7 bases map to TRBD2. Trimming at V came to 6 bases and at J to 2 bases, leaving 6 bases not matched to a gene. Germline CDR1 and CDR2: SNHLY and FYNNEI. The CDR3 contains 14 residues. CDR3 sequence: CASSTGRLQETQYF. The CDR3 nucleotides are TGTGCCAGCAGCACCGGGAGGCTTCAAGAGACCCAGTACTTC.

This clonotype was seen ten or more times. The chain links TRBV12-3 or TRBV12-4 to TRBJ2-7; TRBD1 or TRBD2 may be the D gene (5 bases each). V lost 4 bases and J lost 3, with 10 bases in between. The CDR3 has 13 residues. DNA of the CDR3: TGTGCCAGCAGTTGGGACCGAGACTACGAGCAGTACTTC. Its protein product is CASSWDRDYEQYF.

This clonotype showed up many times. The genes are TRBV7-9 and TRBJ1-5; no clear D. V was pared by 4 bases and J by 5 bases, with 9 bases between. Germline V gives CDR1 SEHNR, CDR2 FQNEAQ (reference sequence). The CDR3 consists of 13 residues. In DNA, the CDR3 is TGTGCCAGCAGCTCCGGGGTATATCAGCCCCAGCATTTT. This translates into CASSSGVYQPQHF. Using reference TRBV7-9 and TRBJ1-5 for the parts outside the CDR3, the full variable domain is DTGVSQNPRHKITKRGQNVTFRCDPISEHNRLYWYRQTLGQGPEFLTYFQNEAQLEKSRLLSDRFSAERPKGSFSTLEIQRTEQGDSAMYLCASSSGVYQPQHFGDGTRLSIL.

This clonotype has only a few counts. The chain combines TRBV7-9 with TRBJ1-4, with D unresolved. Trimming cost V 5 bases and J 0 bases, with 10 bases left between them. Germline V gives CDR1 SEHNR, CDR2 FQNEAQ (reference sequence). The CDR3 length is 15 residues. CDR3 sequence reads: CASSPLLATNEKLFF. Here the CDR3 DNA reads TGTGCCAGCAGCCCCCTTTTGGCAACTAATGAAAAACTGTTTTTT. The full variable domain, completed using reference TRBV7-9 and TRBJ1-4, is DTGVSQNPRHKITKRGQNVTFRCDPISEHNRLYWYRQTLGQGPEFLTYFQNEAQLEKSRLLSDRFSAERPKGSFSTLEIQRTEQGDSAMYLCASSPLLATNEKLFFGSGTQLSVL.

The rearrangement uses TRBV6-1 and TRBJ1-5, with TRBD1 as a possible D gene (6 bases). The V gene lost 6 bases and the J gene lost 0 bases, with 12 bases spanning the gap. CDR3 length: 15 amino acids. CDR1 is MNHNS, CDR2 SASEGT, per germline. The CDR3 reads CASRTGPYSNQPQHF. CDR3 sequence (DNA): TGTGCCAGCAGAACAGGGCCGTATAGCAATCAGCCCCAGCATTTT.

There are many counts of this clonotype. The chain joins TRBV12-3 or TRBV12-4 to TRBJ2-5; TRBD1 aligns across 10 bases. The CDR3 consists of 15 residues. V shed 4 bases and J 4 bases; nucleotides not matched to a gene: 6. The CDR3 here is CASSYGTGVLETQYF. CDR3 sequence (DNA): TGTGCCAGCAGTTACGGGACAGGGGTCTTAGAGACCCAGTACTTC.

This clonotype was counted only a few times. CDR3 protein: CASSIGLLLAGGNTGELFF. The CDR3, as DNA: TGTGCCAGTAGTATAGGCCTCTTACTAGCGGGGGGAAACACCGGGGAGCTGTTTTTT. The chain combines TRBV19 with TRBJ2-2; 12 bases fit TRBD2. The J segment lost 2 bases and the V segment lost 1 base, leaving 8 bases of the junction unmatched. The CDR3 runs to 19 residues. CDR1 and CDR2 (germline): LNHDA, SQIVND (reference sequence).

Notes on this clonotype: A much larger clone differs by one base, so this may be a read error. This chain uses TRBV11-3 with TRBJ1-2; TRBD1 might be the D (6 bases). This CDR3 contains 12 residues. Trimming took 10 bases from V and 6 from J, leaving 15 bases between them. CDR1 is SGHNT and CDR2 is YENEEA in the germline V gene. This CDR3 is CATRDRNHGYTF. The CDR3 DNA is TGTGCCACGCGCGACAGGAACCATGGCTACACCTTC.

This clonotype appeared many times. The chain recombines TRBV20-1 with TRBJ1-5, with D tentatively TRBD1 (5 bases). CDR1 and CDR2 from the germline V gene are DFQATT and SNEGSKA (reference sequence). V was cut by 0 bases and J by 5 bases, with 5 bases left in between. CDR3 length: 12 amino acids. For the CDR3, the DNA is TGCAGTGCTAGAGAAGGGGATCAGCCCCAGCATTTT. It specifies CSAREGDQPQHF.